Below, one T cell receptor beta chain is given with its context. This entry comes from a study of regulatory T cells in long-lasting Graves disease. Time point: persistent/refractory GD, antithyroid drugs over 5 years with positive TRAb. With RNA extracted from PBMCs as input, the TCR library was made. Building the TCR beta libraries relied on iRepertoire HTBI primers, and CDR3 regions underwent Arm-PCR. TCRdb re-derived calls from the multiplex PCR reads in MiXCR, one entry per CDR3 protein. The data hold hundreds of thousands of distinct CDR3 sequences, with 15% to 20% observed a single time. Trimming stripped 3 bases from V and 12 bases from J, with 17 bases between. There are 14 residues in the CDR3. Germline CDR1 LNHDA, CDR2 SQIVND (reference sequence).

The chain has TRBV19 and TRBJ1-4; D is undetermined. The specimen was peripheral blood mononuclear cells (PBMCs), collected when the disease was refractory, from a patient treated with antithyroid drugs. The origin of this receptor is a female donor with Graves disease. Written as DNA, the CDR3 is TGTGCCAGTAGTATTGGATCGTCGGGTAGGGAACTGTTTTTT. Translation: CASSIGSSGRELFF.